This T cell receptor beta chain is from a study of PD-1 blockade in classical Hodgkin lymphoma. Study at large: Once every 2 weeks, patients received intravenous nivolumab at 3 mg/kg.

Concerning this clone: The antigen is undetermined.

Whole-study findings and limits: Prior to therapy, complete responders displayed diversity much like that of newly diagnosed patients. Whatever underlies the repertoire differences (possibly disease activity or prior therapy) remains undefined.

Germline trimming cut 6 bases from V and 2 bases from J; bases unmatched to any gene: 10. Germline CDR1 is SGHRS and CDR2 is YFSETQ. The CDR3 runs 16 residues. Sequencing was performed with immunoSEQ multiplex PCR; in TCRdb, only in-frame clones are kept and a portion is missing. This repertoire shows around 50,000 clones, about 75% found once; its top ten account for less than 15%. Described time point: cycle 4 day 1 (C4D1), after more than five weeks of nivolumab. Each patient relapsed following autologous stem cell transplantation, and prior brentuximab vedotin exposure differed. Under best response, outcomes were complete response, partial response or progressive disease.

This TCR was sampled from a human donor with classical Hodgkin lymphoma. The chain links TRBV5-1 to TRBJ2-3, with 9 bases fitting TRBD2. The sample in question was peripheral blood mononuclear cells (PBMCs), obtained before the fourth cycle of nivolumab. The CDR3 loop reads CASKVVAGDPTDTQYF. In DNA, the CDR3 is TGCGCCAGCAAGGTCGTAGCGGGAGATCCCACAGATACGCAGTATTTT.